This T cell receptor (beta chain) was identified during a study of blood T cell repertoires in COVID-19. Whole-study context: The origin of the acute and convalescent COVID-19 samples was the United States, Italy and Spain. Sources were T cells, B-cell-depleted T cells, or PBMCs; the material itself was cDNA or gDNA.

Original methodology: Amplifying reference gene primers gave estimates of nucleated cell counts. Some clones are missing from TCRdb's copy, which holds only in-frame ones; the method was immunoSEQ multiplex PCR. D and trimming come from the DNA, and the V and J calls and clone size come from that table. Found here are roughly 180,000 clones, 84% of them singletons; the top ten hold roughly 7.5%. V lost 4 bases to trimming and J lost 5 bases; unmatched junction nucleotides: 11. The CDR3 sequence is 15 residues long. The germline V gene has CDR1 SQVTM and CDR2 ANQGSEA. Material for sequencing was peripheral blood. The TCR comes from a man in his forties who had recovered from COVID-19. This chain connects TRBV29-1 to TRBJ2-7, with 10 nucleotides matching TRBD2. As DNA, the CDR3 is TGCAGCGTTGCCGGAACTAGCGGGATTTATCACGAGCAGTACTTC. Translating it yields CSVAGTSGIYHEQYF.